The 25 T cell receptor beta chains presented below share a single source sample, sequenced in a study of blood T cells in healthy people across ages. A sample-barcoded 5' primer and a J-beta primer mix were used in a second PCR of roughly 6 to 11 cycles. From the 5' RACE reads, TCRdb called clonotypes with MiXCR, one entry per CDR3 protein. The table lists approximately 900,000 distinct CDR3 sequences, 40% to 60% of them singletons. Input material: blood. All receptors derive from a man aged 30 to 39 in good health.

This clonotype showed up just a few times. The chain carries TRBV20-1 and TRBJ2-3; 8 nucleotides align to TRBD2. The germline CDR1 and CDR2 sequences are DFQATT and SNEGSKA (reference sequence). The trim removed 1 base at V and 2 bases at J, leaving 5 bases unmatched. This CDR3 is 15 amino acids long. CDR3 loop: CSARGAGGLTDTQYF. In DNA, the CDR3 is TGCAGTGCTAGAGGGGCGGGGGGCCTCACAGATACGCAGTATTTT.

This CDR3 reads CSASNESPLHF. In nucleotides, the CDR3 is TGCAGTGCTAGTAATGAATCACCCCTCCACTTT. The chain couples TRBV20-1 to TRBJ1-6; D is unresolved. Trimming pared 3 bases from V and 10 bases from J, leaving 7 bases between. The germline V gene has CDR1 DFQATT and CDR2 SNEGSKA (reference sequence). The CDR3 has 11 amino acids.

The chain uses TRBV4-1 and TRBJ2-7; D is perhaps TRBD1 (5 bases). The V end lost 0 bases, the J end lost 2 bases, and 11 bases lay between the germline ends. CDR3 length equals 15 residues. Germline V lookup: CDR1 MGHRA, CDR2 YSYEKL. CDR3 residues: CASSQDRGWTYEQYF. As DNA, the CDR3 is TGCGCCAGCAGCCAAGATAGGGGATGGACCTACGAGCAGTACTTC.

This clonotype was seen a handful of times. The chain carries TRBV6-5 and TRBJ2-5; D is perhaps TRBD1 (5 bases). V lost 2 bases, J lost 2 bases, and 12 bases lay in between. Germline values: CDR1 MNHEY, CDR2 SVGAGI. This CDR3 region has 15 residues. The CDR3 nucleotides read TGTGCCAGCAGTTACCTCGGACAAGCACAAGAGACCCAGTACTTC. Its translation is CASSYLGQAQETQYF.

The chain carries TRBV6-2 or TRBV6-3 and TRBJ2-1; D gene ambiguous. Trimming removed 9 bases at V and 6 bases at J, with 9 bases between. This CDR3 contains 11 residues. Germline values: CDR1 MNHEY, CDR2 SVGEGT. In DNA form, the CDR3 reads TGTGCCAGGTTAGACCTCAATGAGCAGTTCTTC. This translates into CARLDLNEQFF.

This clonotype was detected only a few times. The CDR3 DNA reads as TGTGCCAGCAGTTACCGCTTCCTCGAGCGAGGTAATACCGAGGGACGGGAGTCCTACGAGCAGTACTTC. Protein product: CASSYRFLERGNTEGRESYEQYF. The chain is built from TRBV6-2 or TRBV6-3 and TRBJ2-7; possibly TRBD2 for D (6 bases). The V and J ends lost 2 bases and 1 base respectively, with 36 bases between them. Germline V gives CDR1 MNHEY, CDR2 SVGEGT. This CDR3 spans 23 amino acids.

This clonotype was picked up a small number of times. V is TRBV6-2 or TRBV6-3 and J is TRBJ1-5; D unclear. From germline, CDR1 is MNHEY and CDR2 SVGEGT. CDR3 length equals 15 residues. The germline V and J ends were trimmed by 2 bases and 2 bases, with 10 bases remaining between them. The CDR3, as DNA: TGTGCCAGCAGTTACGCGCCGAGAGGCAATCAGCCCCAGCATTTT. Protein sequence: CASSYAPRGNQPQHF.

This clonotype was seen only a few times. The chain is built from TRBV4-1 and TRBJ2-3; no clear D. In germline, CDR1 is MGHRA, CDR2 YSYEKL. The CDR3 contains 14 residues. Trimming shortened V by 1 base and J by 4 bases, and 9 bases separated the two germline ends. CDR3 nucleotide sequence: TGCGCCAGCAGCCAAGGCACCGTGGCAGATACGCAGTATTTT. Its translation: CASSQGTVADTQYF.

J is TRBJ2-2 and V is TRBV7-8; TRBD2 aligns across 12 bases. Looked up from germline, CDR1 is SGHVS and CDR2 is FQNEAQ. The trim removed 4 bases at V and 5 bases at J, leaving 11 bases unmatched. CDR3 length: 18 amino acids. Here the CDR3 DNA reads TGTGCCAGCAGCTCAACCGCTAGCGGGGGGGCCTGGACCGGGGAGCTGTTTTTT. Translation gives CASSSTASGGAWTGELFF.

The genes are TRBV5-7 and TRBJ2-1, with unresolved D. TRBV5-7 counts as an open reading frame of uncertain function. The germline V and J ends were trimmed by 1 base and 2 bases, with 13 bases remaining between them. The length of the CDR3 is 16 residues. The CDR3, as DNA: TGTGCCAGCAGCTTGAGGAACGGGCGTACCTACAATGAGCAGTTCTTC. This sequence encodes CASSLRNGRTYNEQFF.

The chain is built from TRBV30 and TRBJ2-7; D possibly corresponds to TRBD1 (5 bases). The germline CDR1 and CDR2 sequences are GTSNPN and SVGIG (reference sequence). The CDR3 consists of 11 residues. Trimming pared 3 bases from V and 3 bases from J, leaving 6 bases between. For the CDR3, the DNA is TGTGCCTGGAGCCAGGGCTACGAGCAGTACTTC. Protein sequence: CAWSQGYEQYF.

This clonotype was seen only once. The rearrangement joins TRBV7-9 to TRBJ1-6, with 9 bases that match TRBD1. Trimming cost V 1 base and J 7 bases; bases outside gene matches: 5. The CDR3 covers 16 residues. Germline assignment: CDR1 SEHNR and CDR2 FQNEAQ (reference sequence). The CDR3 sequence is CASSLDGQGRNSPLHF. As DNA, the CDR3 is TGTGCCAGCAGCTTAGATGGACAGGGGAGGAATTCACCCCTCCACTTT.

This clonotype came up many times. The J gene is TRBJ2-3, the V gene TRBV5-1; TRBD2 is a possible D gene (6 bases). From germline, CDR1 is SGHRS and CDR2 YFSETQ. The CDR3 sequence is 15 residues long. The V end was cut by 1 base, the J end by 3 bases, with 12 bases between. The CDR3 DNA is TGCGCCAGCAGCTTGAACACTAGCCCAACAGATACGCAGTATTTT. Translating it yields CASSLNTSPTDTQYF.

This clonotype was observed a few times. The V gene is TRBV12-3 or TRBV12-4, the J gene TRBJ2-5, with D perhaps matching TRBD2 (6 bases). The CDR3 consists of 15 residues. Trimming left V 1 base short and J 1 base short, with 10 bases between. The CDR3 reads CASSLVAGTQETQYF. Here the CDR3 DNA reads TGTGCCAGCAGTTTAGTGGCGGGGACCCAAGAGACCCAGTACTTC.

V usage is TRBV2 and J usage is TRBJ1-5; no firm D call. Trimming removed 7 bases at V and 6 bases at J, with 13 bases between. Germline values: CDR1 SNHLY, CDR2 FYNNEI. The CDR3 totals 13 residues. The CDR3 is CASTTVSSQPQHF. The CDR3 DNA sequence: TGTGCCAGCACAACAGTTTCTAGTCAGCCCCAGCATTTT.

The chain is built from TRBV7-9 and TRBJ2-4; TRBD1 might be the D (6 bases). The J call is uncertain, as TRBJ2-7 better fits the DNA end. Germline lookup yields CDR1 SEHNR and CDR2 FQNEAQ (reference sequence). The CDR3 totals 14 residues. CDR3 protein: CASSPSGTFYEQYF. The DNA for the CDR3 is TGTGCCAGCAGCCCATCCGGGACATTTTACGAGCAGTACTTC.

The chain combines TRBV9 with TRBJ1-2; D is uncertain. The germline V gene encodes CDR1 SGDLS and CDR2 YYNGEE. V gave up 4 bases and J gave up 8 bases, with 15 bases separating them. The CDR3 sequence is 13 residues long. The CDR3 sequence is CASSFRDTFGYTF. CDR3 nucleotide sequence: TGTGCCAGCAGCTTTAGGGATACATTCGGCTACACCTTC. Filled out from reference TRBV9 and TRBJ1-2, the complete variable domain reads DSGVTQTPKHLITATGQRVTLRCSPRSGDLSVYWYQQSLDQGLQFLIQYYNGEERAKGNILERFSAQQFPDLHSELNLSSLELGDSALYFCASSFRDTFGYTFGSGTRLTVV.

This clonotype was seen ten or more times. The CDR3 bases are TGTGCCAGCAACCAGGAGTATGGCTACACCTTC. Residues: CASNQEYGYTF. V usage is TRBV28 and J usage is TRBJ1-2; D uncertain. Deletions cut 7 bases from V and 5 bases from J, with 8 bases between. The CDR3 length is 11 residues. CDR1 MDHEN and CDR2 SYDVKM come from the germline V gene.

The genes are TRBV9 and TRBJ1-4; 9 nucleotides line up with TRBD1. Germline-derived CDR1 and CDR2 are SGDLS and YYNGEE. The length of the CDR3 is 14 residues. With V trimmed by 0 bases and J by 8 bases, 2 bases remained unmatched. DNA for the CDR3: TGTGCCAGCAGCGTAGGGACAGGGGCCGAAAAACTGTTTTTT. This encodes CASSVGTGAEKLFF.

The chain carries TRBV10-2 and TRBJ2-4; 10 nucleotides line up with TRBD1. CDR3 length: 15 amino acids. The germline gives CDR1 WSHSY, CDR2 SAAADI. With V trimmed by 7 bases and J by 15 bases, 18 bases remained unmatched. CDR3: CASTGGQGFPYERYF. DNA for the CDR3: TGCGCCAGCACGGGGGGACAGGGGTTCCCCTACGAGCGGTACTTC.

The chain couples TRBV3-1 to TRBJ1-2; TRBD1 aligns across 7 bases. V trimming: 0 bases; J trimming: 8 bases; junction bases outside the gene matches: 12. There are 16 residues in the CDR3. Germline V CDR1 and CDR2: LGHDT, YNNKEL (reference sequence). The CDR3 region has the DNA TGTGCCAGCAGCCAAGAGTCCCCCACAGGGGCAAAGGGCTACACCTTC. Translated, it gives CASSQESPTGAKGYTF.

This clonotype was recorded a few times. The J gene is TRBJ2-7, the V gene TRBV20-1; no clear D. V was shortened by 3 bases and J by 2 bases, with 14 bases between the two germline ends. The CDR3 length is 14 residues. Germline V gene sequence: CDR1 DFQATT, CDR2 SNEGSKA (reference sequence). DNA for the CDR3: TGCAGTGCTAGTCGAGAAGAGGCCCCCTACGAGCAGTACTTC. It translates to CSASREEAPYEQYF.

To note about this clonotype: Germline is not matched at one junction end, which may reflect a read error. The genes are TRBV28 and TRBJ1-5; D call uncertain. Germline V gene sequence: CDR1 MDHEN, CDR2 SYDVKM. The CDR3 totals 15 residues. CDR3 sequence (DNA): TGTGCCAGCAGTTCGACGGGAATGATGGTTCAGCCCCGGCATTTT. Translating gives CASSSTGMMVQPRHF.

This clonotype was recorded once. This chain uses TRBV3-1 with TRBJ1-2, with no clear D. V shed 4 bases and J shed 7 bases, with 13 bases lying between them. The CDR3 has 13 amino acids. The V gene's germline CDR1 is LGHDT and CDR2 YNNKEL (reference sequence). The CDR3 DNA reads TGTGCCAGCAGCCCCGATCTCACGGGTGGCTACACCTTC. Its protein product is CASSPDLTGGYTF.

The CDR3 region is CASSAGGTYEQYF. DNA for the CDR3: TGTGCCAGCAGTGCAGGTGGGACGTACGAGCAGTACTTC. This chain links TRBV12-3 or TRBV12-4 with TRBJ2-4; tentatively, D is TRBD1 or TRBD2 (5 bases each). The J call may be faulty, since TRBJ2-7 better matches the DNA end. The CDR3 contains 13 residues.